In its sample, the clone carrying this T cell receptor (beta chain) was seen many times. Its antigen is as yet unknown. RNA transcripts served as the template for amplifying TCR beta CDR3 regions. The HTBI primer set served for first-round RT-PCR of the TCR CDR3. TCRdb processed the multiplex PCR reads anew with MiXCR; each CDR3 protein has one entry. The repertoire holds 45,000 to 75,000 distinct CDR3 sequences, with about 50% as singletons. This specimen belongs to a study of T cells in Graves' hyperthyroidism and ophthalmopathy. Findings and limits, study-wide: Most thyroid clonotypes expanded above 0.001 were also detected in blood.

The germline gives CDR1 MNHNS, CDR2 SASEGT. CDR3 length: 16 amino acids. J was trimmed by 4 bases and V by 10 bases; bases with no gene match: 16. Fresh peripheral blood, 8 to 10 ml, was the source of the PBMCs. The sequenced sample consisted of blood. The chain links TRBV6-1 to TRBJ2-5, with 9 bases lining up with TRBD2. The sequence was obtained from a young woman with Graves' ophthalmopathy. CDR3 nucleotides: TGTGCCACCAGGGCGGGCCGGCGGGGGGGGACAGAGACCCAGTACTTC. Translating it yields CATRAGRRGGTETQYF.